The 2 T cell receptor beta chains given below trace back to one sample, sequenced in a study of T cells after yellow fever vaccination. MiXCR was run by TCRdb on the 5' RACE reads, yielding one entry per CDR3 protein. The sample yields around 320,000 distinct CDR3 sequences, around 4.5% seen once. Here the sequenced sample was PBMCs, taken 15 days after the yellow fever booster vaccination. The source is a young man who received the YFV17D yellow fever vaccine.

This clonotype was seen at least ten times. This sequence joins TRBV7-2 and TRBJ2-7, with D maybe TRBD2 (6 bases). The germline V and J ends were trimmed by 5 bases and 3 bases, with 14 bases remaining between them. CDR3 size: 14 residues. Germline loops: CDR1 SGHTA, CDR2 FQGNSA. The CDR3 DNA reads TGTGCCAGCAGCCCCCAGGAGGGGCTCTACGAGCAGTACTTC. Translation gives CASSPQEGLYEQYF. The full variable domain, its missing parts supplied by reference TRBV7-2 and TRBJ2-7, is GAGVSQSPSNKVTEKGKDVELRCDPISGHTALYWYRQSLGQGLEFLIYFQGNSAPDKSGLPSDRFSAERTGGSVSTLTIQRTQQEDSAVYLCASSPQEGLYEQYFGPGTRLTVT.

The table lists this clonotype with a few counts. The chain uses TRBV5-4 and TRBJ1-6; D is perhaps TRBD1 (6 bases). Germline loops: CDR1 SGHNT, CDR2 YYREEE (reference sequence). This CDR3 comprises 15 residues. Trimming pared 4 bases from V and 8 bases from J, leaving 16 bases between. The CDR3 bases are TGTGCCAGCAGCCTAACAGGGTTCGGTGATTCACCCCTCCACTTT. Translated: CASSLTGFGDSPLHF.